Below are 30 T cell receptor beta chains sequenced from a single sample in a study of T-cell memory formation after mild COVID-19. From the 5' RACE reads, TCRdb called clonotypes with MiXCR, one entry per CDR3 protein. The sample includes tens of thousands of distinct CDR3 sequences, about 15% seen only once; the top ten take 39%. The sequenced sample was PBMCs or a T cell subset sorted from them (not recorded which). The receptors were sampled from a man aged 18 to 29 who had mild COVID-19 (a few samples of this study predate the infection). Cell type and time point are not known.

This clonotype was seen a few times. The chain uses TRBV5-1 and TRBJ2-7, with 11 bases lining up with TRBD2. The V gene's germline CDR1 is SGHRS and CDR2 YFSETQ. The CDR3 has 17 residues. The V gene end was trimmed by 3 bases and the J gene end by 5 bases; junction bases not matched to a gene: 13. The CDR3 DNA reads as TGCGCCAGCAGCTCCCGACTAGCGGGGACTCGTCTCCACGAGCAGTACGTC. As protein: CASSSRLAGTRLHEQYV.

This clonotype has more than one count but fewer than ten. The rearrangement joins TRBV5-1 to TRBJ2-1; a weak D match, TRBD1 (5 bases). The CDR3 contains 15 residues. The V gene lost 4 bases and the J gene lost 7 bases, with 18 bases spanning the gap. The germline gives CDR1 SGHRS, CDR2 YFSETQ. The CDR3 loop is CASSAHPGSGNEQFF. DNA for the CDR3: TGCGCCAGCAGCGCACATCCAGGGTCTGGAAATGAGCAGTTCTTC.

This clonotype was detected a few times. CDR3 amino acids: CASSQDLATPPVHQPQHF. As DNA, the CDR3 is TGCGCCAGCAGCCAAGATTTAGCAACCCCACCGGTTCATCAGCCCCAGCATTTT. The chain has TRBV4-3 and TRBJ1-5; the D is unclear. The CDR3 spans 18 residues. Germline V gives CDR1 LGHNA, CDR2 YSLEER. The V end lost 0 bases, the J end lost 5 bases, and 20 bases lay between the germline ends.

This clonotype was detected ten times or more. The chain recombines TRBV5-1 with TRBJ1-1; 9 bases agree with TRBD1. Germline CDR1 reads SGHRS; CDR2 reads YFSETQ. The CDR3 extends over 16 amino acids. With 5 bases clipped from V and 3 bases from J, the junction kept 11 bases outside the gene matches. The CDR3 loop reads CASRPGTGTYYTEAFF. The CDR3 region has the DNA TGCGCCAGCAGGCCCGGGACAGGGACATATTACACTGAAGCTTTCTTT.

The table lists this clonotype with many counts. The chain carries TRBV12-3 or TRBV12-4 and TRBJ2-5; maybe TRBD1 (6 bases). CDR3 length: 14 amino acids. Trimming removed 4 bases at V and 3 bases at J, with 12 bases between. The CDR3 reads CASSSNRVKETQYF. In DNA form, the CDR3 reads TGTGCCAGCAGTTCAAACAGGGTCAAAGAGACCCAGTACTTC.

Only a few counts were recorded for this clonotype. The chain uses TRBV20-1 and TRBJ2-1; no definite D call. The germline gives CDR1 DFQATT, CDR2 SNEGSKA (reference sequence). This CDR3 is 13 amino acids long. Trimming stripped 6 bases from V and 7 bases from J, with 16 bases between. In DNA form, the CDR3 reads TGCAGTGCCCGACCAGATCTGGGGAATGAGCAGTTCTTC. It is translated as CSARPDLGNEQFF.

This clonotype has more than one count but fewer than ten. V and J are TRBV5-4 and TRBJ1-4; maybe TRBD1 (6 bases). V lost 1 base to trimming and J lost 1 base, with 11 bases between them. Germline CDR1 is SGHNT and CDR2 is YYREEE (reference sequence). This CDR3 contains 16 residues. CDR3: CASSLWGAGTNEKLFF. CDR3 in DNA: TGTGCCAGCAGCTTGTGGGGGGCAGGAACTAATGAAAAACTGTTTTTT.

This clonotype was seen a handful of times. CDR3 DNA sequence: TGTGCCAGCAGCCATGGTTCGGGACGTGGGTTCTATGGCTACACCTTC. It is translated as CASSHGSGRGFYGYTF. This chain uses TRBV6-5 with TRBJ1-2, with a weak D call TRBD1 (5 bases). Deletions cut 6 bases from V and 4 bases from J, with 21 bases between. Germline lookup yields CDR1 MNHEY and CDR2 SVGAGI. The CDR3 has 16 residues.

This clonotype was picked up a small number of times. In nucleotides, the CDR3 is TGTGCCAGCAGCAAACTCCCGGACAGGCTCTACGAGCAGTACGTC. Protein product: CASSKLPDRLYEQYV. The chain has TRBV21-1 and TRBJ2-7; TRBD1 was called by the table and not checked on the DNA. TRBV21-1 is designated a pseudogene. CDR3 length: 15 amino acids.

The genes are TRBV29-1 and TRBJ1-1; 8 bases match TRBD1. CDR3 length: 13 residues. J was trimmed by 1 base and V by 6 bases; bases with no gene match: 4. Per the germline V gene, CDR1 is SQVTM and CDR2 is ANQGSEA. The CDR3 bases are TGCAGCGTCCAGGGGGCGAGGAACACTGAAGCTTTCTTT. Amino acid sequence: CSVQGARNTEAFF.

This clonotype has just a few counts. The V and J genes are TRBV6-6 and TRBJ1-1, with D perhaps TRBD1 (6 bases). The V end was cut by 2 bases, the J end by 4 bases, with 14 bases between. This CDR3 is 15 amino acids long. Germline V gene sequence: CDR1 MNHNY, CDR2 SVGAGI (reference sequence). CDR3 in DNA: TGTGCCAGCAGTTACCTCTCCGCAGGGGCCACTGAAGCTTTCTTT. The encoded protein is CASSYLSAGATEAFF.

This clonotype has just a few counts. The rearrangement uses TRBV7-9 and TRBJ2-3; D not certain. The CDR3 covers 13 residues. Germline V gives CDR1 SEHNR, CDR2 FQNEAQ (reference sequence). Trimming pared 11 bases from V and 4 bases from J, leaving 16 bases between. The CDR3 is CASGAVGSDTQYF. The CDR3 nucleotides are TGTGCCTCGGGTGCAGTAGGGTCAGATACGCAGTATTTT.

The rearrangement joins TRBV29-1 to TRBJ1-5, with 9 bases that match TRBD1. CDR1 and CDR2 from the germline V gene are SQVTM and ANQGSEA. This CDR3 is built from 14 residues. Unmatched junction bases numbered 9, after V lost 7 bases and J lost 5 bases. CDR3 in DNA: TGCAGCGCCGGGGACAGGGCTGGGGATCAGCCCCAGCATTTT. Translated: CSAGDRAGDQPQHF.

This clonotype was seen more than once but under ten times. The chain recombines TRBV6-5 with TRBJ2-7; the D gene is possibly TRBD1 (6 bases). V gave up 5 bases and J gave up 0 bases, with 11 bases separating them. The CDR3 totals 14 residues. Germline loops: CDR1 MNHEY, CDR2 SVGAGI. CDR3 DNA: TGTGCCAGCAGTAACAGGGTCGACTCCTACGAGCAGTACTTC. It codes for CASSNRVDSYEQYF.

A few counts support this clonotype. The chain recombines TRBV9 with TRBJ1-6; unclear D gene. The CDR3 totals 14 residues. Germline CDR1 SGDLS, CDR2 YYNGEE. Trimming stripped 7 bases from V and 8 bases from J, with 16 bases between. For the CDR3, the DNA is TGTGCCAGCTCCATCGAGGGTTGGGATTCACCCCTCCACTTT. Protein sequence: CASSIEGWDSPLHF.

This sequence joins TRBV5-1 and TRBJ1-1; 7 bases are a match to TRBD1. Trimming at V came to 5 bases and at J to 1 base, leaving 11 bases not matched to a gene. In germline, CDR1 is SGHRS, CDR2 YFSETQ. The CDR3 is 16 residues long. CDR3 in DNA: TGCGCCAGCAGAATTGACAGGGACGTTCGGAACACTGAAGCTTTCTTT. The encoded protein is CASRIDRDVRNTEAFF. Complete variable domain (other parts from reference TRBV5-1 and TRBJ1-1): KAGVTQTPRYLIKTRGQQVTLSCSPISGHRSVSWYQQTPGQGLQFLFEYFSETQRNKGNFPGRFSGRQFSNSRSEMNVSTLELGDSALYLCASRIDRDVRNTEAFFGQGTRLTVV.

Notes on this clonotype: An end of the junction does not agree with germline; a read error may underlie this. The chain recombines TRBV2 with TRBJ1-5, with D possibly matching TRBD1 (6 bases). Germline V lookup: CDR1 SNHLY, CDR2 FYNNEI. The CDR3 sequence is 15 residues long. Here the CDR3 reads CASTERQDGNQPQHF. CDR3 sequence (DNA): TGTGCCAGCACTGAAAGACAGGATGGCAATCAGCCCCAGCATTTT.

V and J are TRBV15 and TRBJ2-5; D not certain. Trimming took off 0 bases at V and 5 bases at J, with 16 bases between the two ends. Germline loops: CDR1 LNHNV, CDR2 YYDKDF (reference sequence). The CDR3 contains 16 residues. The CDR3 spells CATSRDSPMSRETQYF. The CDR3 DNA reads TGTGCCACCAGCAGAGATAGCCCGATGAGCCGGGAGACCCAGTACTTC.

The rearrangement links TRBV19 to TRBJ1-3; D might be TRBD1 (5 bases). The CDR3 loop spans 16 amino acids. With 7 bases removed from V and 0 bases from J, the gap between germline ends came to 16 bases. Germline CDR1 is LNHDA and CDR2 is SQIVND (reference sequence). CDR3 coding DNA: TGTGCCAGTACTACCTTCAACAGGAACTCTGGAAACACCATATATTTT. Translated: CASTTFNRNSGNTIYF. The entire variable domain, with the rest obtained from reference TRBV19 and TRBJ1-3, is as follows: DGGITQSPKYLFRKEGQNVTLSCEQNLNHDAMYWYRQDPGQGLRLIYYSQIVNDFQKGDIAEGYSVSREKKESFPLTVTSAQKNPTAFYLCASTTFNRNSGNTIYFGEGSWLTVV.

This clonotype has a handful of counts. The rearrangement joins TRBV18 to TRBJ1-2; D uncertain. The CDR3 totals 14 residues. The germline V gene encodes CDR1 KGHSH and CDR2 LQKENI. Trimming cost V 3 bases and J 3 bases, with 11 bases left between them. The CDR3 DNA sequence: TGTGCCAGCTCACCCGAGGGAACTTACTATGGCTACACCTTC. Protein sequence: CASSPEGTYYGYTF.

This clonotype turned up a few times. V usage is TRBV7-8 and J usage is TRBJ2-3, with D maybe TRBD2 (6 bases). CDR1 SGHVS and CDR2 FQNEAQ come from the germline V gene. V lost 5 bases and J 2 bases, leaving 11 bases between the germline ends. The CDR3 extends over 14 amino acids. The CDR3 DNA is TGTGCCAGCAGCATGGGGGACTCCACAGATACGCAGTATTTT. This encodes CASSMGDSTDTQYF.

The chain employs TRBV6-1 and TRBJ1-1; D not certain. The V gene's germline CDR1 is MNHNS and CDR2 SASEGT. Deletions cut 10 bases from V and 3 bases from J, with 15 bases between. The CDR3 covers 13 residues. DNA of the CDR3: TGTGCCACAGCCGGGAATTCATACACTGAAGCTTTCTTT. This sequence encodes CATAGNSYTEAFF.

This chain links TRBV29-1 with TRBJ1-1; 11 positions agree with TRBD1. V dropped 7 bases and J dropped 1; count of bases not matched to a gene: 8. Germline values: CDR1 SQVTM, CDR2 ANQGSEA. The CDR3 is 15 residues long. CDR3 protein: CSGRTGGRPNTEAFF. CDR3 DNA sequence: TGCAGCGGGCGGACAGGGGGCCGCCCGAACACTGAAGCTTTCTTT.

V is TRBV29-1 and J is TRBJ1-2; D is unresolved. Germline loops: CDR1 SQVTM, CDR2 ANQGSEA. V lost 4 bases to trimming and J lost 4 bases, with 4 bases between them. The CDR3 has 10 amino acids. CDR3 nucleotide sequence: TGCAGCGTTGGTGGCTATGGCTACACCTTC. It specifies CSVGGYGYTF.

The table lists this clonotype with a few counts. CDR3 amino acids: CASSLISGYYNEQFF. The CDR3 bases are TGTGCCAGCAGCTTGATTAGCGGTTACTACAATGAGCAGTTCTTC. The genes are TRBV5-4 and TRBJ2-1; D might be TRBD2 (6 bases). The V gene's germline CDR1 is SGHNT and CDR2 YYREEE (reference sequence). This CDR3 has 15 residues. Trimming took off 1 base at V and 3 bases at J, with 11 bases between the two ends.

The sample holds a few counts of this clonotype. The chain couples TRBV7-4 to TRBJ2-7; D unresolved. CDR3 size: 17 residues. Trimming shortened V by 4 bases and J by 0 bases, and 19 bases separated the two germline ends. The germline V gene encodes CDR1 SGHVT and CDR2 SQSDAQ. The CDR3 DNA reads as TGTGCCAGCAGCTCTCACGTACCGCCACCGGGCTCCTACGAGCAGTACGTC. Protein: CASSSHVPPPGSYEQYV.

This clonotype was observed a few times. This chain uses TRBV7-9 with TRBJ2-2; D may be TRBD2 (5 bases). The CDR3 is 15 residues long. Per germline, CDR1 SEHNR and CDR2 FQNEAQ (reference sequence). Trimming pared 5 bases from V and 0 bases from J, leaving 10 bases between. Here the CDR3 DNA reads TGTGCCAGCAGCATGGACTCGACGAACACCGGGGAGCTGTTTTTT. As protein: CASSMDSTNTGELFF.

J is TRBJ1-3 and V is TRBV7-9; D unclear. Germline CDR1 and CDR2: SEHNR and FQNEAQ (reference sequence). With 2 bases removed from V and 6 bases from J, the gap between germline ends came to 17 bases. The CDR3 covers 16 residues. Here the CDR3 DNA reads TGTGCCAGCAGCTTACCGTTCTCTAATTCGTTAAACACCATATATTTT. Its translation: CASSLPFSNSLNTIYF.

The V gene is TRBV19, the J gene TRBJ1-5, with TRBD1 matching 9 bases. The CDR3 is made up of 15 amino acids. V shed 4 bases and J 6 bases; nucleotides not matched to a gene: 7. Germline values: CDR1 LNHDA, CDR2 SQIVND (reference sequence). CDR3: CASSRLTGGGQPQHF. CDR3 sequence (DNA): TGTGCCAGTAGTAGGCTGACAGGGGGTGGTCAGCCCCAGCATTTT.

This clonotype was recorded a few times. The rearrangement joins TRBV24-1 to TRBJ2-7; 7 positions agree with TRBD1. CDR1 and CDR2 (germline): KGHDR, SFDVKD. The CDR3 contains 13 residues. The V gene end was trimmed by 11 bases and the J gene end by 5 bases; junction bases not matched to a gene: 11. The CDR3 nucleotides read TGTGCCAAACAGGGGACCTGCCGGGACGAGCAGTACTTC. Protein sequence: CAKQGTCRDEQYF.